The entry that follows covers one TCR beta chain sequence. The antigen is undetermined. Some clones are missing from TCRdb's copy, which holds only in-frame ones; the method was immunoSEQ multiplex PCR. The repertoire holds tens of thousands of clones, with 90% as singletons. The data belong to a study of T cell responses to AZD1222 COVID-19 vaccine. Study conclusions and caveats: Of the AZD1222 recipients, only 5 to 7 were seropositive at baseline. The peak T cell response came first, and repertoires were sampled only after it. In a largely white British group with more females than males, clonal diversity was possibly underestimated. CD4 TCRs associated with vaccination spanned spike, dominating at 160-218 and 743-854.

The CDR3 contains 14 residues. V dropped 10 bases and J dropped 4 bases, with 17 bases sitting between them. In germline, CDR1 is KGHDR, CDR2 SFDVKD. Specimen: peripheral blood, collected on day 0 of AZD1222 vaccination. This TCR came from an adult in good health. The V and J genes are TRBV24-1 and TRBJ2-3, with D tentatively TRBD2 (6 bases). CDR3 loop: CATAGRTAPDTQYF. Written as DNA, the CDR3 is TGTGCCACAGCAGGGAGGACCGCTCCAGATACGCAGTATTTT.